The 31 T cell receptor beta chains presented below share a single source sample, sequenced in a study of shared clonotypes between healthy human individuals. Assay: immunoSEQ multiplex PCR; the TCRdb copy retains only in-frame clones and omits some. The table has 2 million to 2.5 million clones, 90% to 95% seen once. Sequencing input: naive CD4+ T cells from PBMCs. Indicated subset: CD45RA+ positively selected. These receptors all come from a man younger than 35 in good health. Some clones in this sample may be carry-over from other donors' samples.

The V call is TRBV7-9, the J call TRBJ1-4, with 10 bases lining up with TRBD1. Germline V gives CDR1 SEHNR, CDR2 FQNEAQ (reference sequence). V shed 2 bases and J 8 bases; nucleotides not matched to a gene: 2. The CDR3 is made up of 14 amino acids. In nucleotides, the CDR3 is TGTGCCAGCAGCTTAATGGGACAGGGGGAAAAACTGTTTTTT. Translating it yields CASSLMGQGEKLFF.

This chain links TRBV30 with TRBJ1-5; D might be TRBD1 (5 bases). The V gene's germline CDR1 is GTSNPN and CDR2 SVGIG (reference sequence). V lost 3 bases and J 1 base, leaving 13 bases between the germline ends. The CDR3 contains 15 residues. Here the CDR3 reads CAWSPVEGSNQPQHF. DNA for the CDR3: TGTGCCTGGAGCCCCGTGGAGGGGAGCAATCAGCCCCAGCATTTT. Supplemented by reference TRBV30 and TRBJ1-5, the full variable domain reads SQTIHQWPATLVQPVGSPLSLECTVEGTSNPNLYWYRQAAGRGLQLLFYSVGIGQISSEVPQNLSASRPQDRQFILSSKKLLLSDSGFYLCAWSPVEGSNQPQHFGDGTRLSIL.

The V and J genes are TRBV4-2 and TRBJ2-2; the D gene could be TRBD1 or TRBD2 (5 bases each). The CDR3 sequence is 16 residues long. CDR1 and CDR2 (germline): LGHNA, YNFKEQ. V shed 3 bases and J shed 1 base, with 12 bases lying between them. CDR3 coding DNA: TGTGCCAGCAGCCACCCGAGAGGGGAGAACACCGGGGAGCTGTTTTTT. Its translation: CASSHPRGENTGELFF.

This clone was observed a few times. The sample contains more than one DNA sequence encoding this CDR3. The chain links TRBV6-1 to TRBJ1-2; D gene uncertain. Per germline, CDR1 MNHNS and CDR2 SASEGT. This CDR3 spans 12 amino acids. Trimming stripped 0 bases from V and 5 bases from J, with 4 bases between. The CDR3, as DNA: TGTGCCAGCAGTGAAGCAGGGTATGGCTACACCTTC. Residues: CASSEAGYGYTF.

V usage is TRBV6-6 and J usage is TRBJ2-1, with 7 positions matching TRBD2. CDR3 size: 14 residues. The junction had 5 bases not matched to a gene; V was cut back by 4 bases and J by 5 bases. Germline V CDR1 and CDR2: MNHNY, SVGAGI (reference sequence). CDR3 protein: CASSFTGGHNEQFF. CDR3 bases: TGTGCCAGCAGTTTTACGGGAGGCCACAATGAGCAGTTCTTC.

The gene calls are TRBV7-2 and TRBJ2-2; the match to TRBD2 covers 9 bases. The length of the CDR3 is 17 residues. Germline values: CDR1 SGHTA, CDR2 FQGNSA. Losses at the gene ends were 1 base for V and 1 base for J; bases not matched to a gene: 4. Here the CDR3 DNA reads TGTGCCAGCAGCTTAGTAGCGGGAGCGGTGAACACCGGGGAGCTGTTTTTT. Encoded protein: CASSLVAGAVNTGELFF.

This chain connects TRBV6-5 to TRBJ1-2; D might be TRBD1 (5 bases). Germline lookup yields CDR1 MNHEY and CDR2 SVGAGI. The ends were cut back, 0 bases at V and 7 bases at J, with 18 bases in the middle. The CDR3 loop spans 16 amino acids. This CDR3 is CASSYSFSGRAGGYTF. DNA of the CDR3: TGTGCCAGCAGTTACTCGTTTTCTGGCAGGGCGGGTGGCTACACCTTC.

The chain carries TRBV6-5 and TRBJ1-2; D is ambiguous. There are 13 residues in the CDR3. CDR1 and CDR2 from the germline V gene are MNHEY and SVGAGI. V was cut by 2 bases and J by 0 bases, with 4 bases left in between. The CDR3 spells CASSYDPNYGYTF. In DNA, the CDR3 is TGTGCCAGCAGTTACGACCCTAACTATGGCTACACCTTC.

Concerning this clone: A much larger clone sits a single nucleotide away, making a read error possible. The same CDR3 arises from other DNA sequences in this sample as well. The chain combines TRBV6-6 with TRBJ2-2; D is unclear. V dropped 6 bases and J dropped 1 base, with 3 bases sitting between them. The CDR3 runs to 12 residues. Germline V gives CDR1 MNHNY, CDR2 SVGAGI (reference sequence). For the CDR3, the DNA is TGTGCCAGCAGCTTGAACACCGGGGAGCTGTTTTTT. It codes for CASSLNTGELFF.

V gene TRBV7-8 combines with J gene TRBJ1-5; no clear D gene. V was clipped by 3 bases and J by 9 bases, with 12 bases between them. The CDR3 has 13 amino acids. Germline CDR1 and CDR2: SGHVS and FQNEAQ. CDR3 in DNA: TGTGCCAGCAGCTTTAGCCCCGTTGGGCCCCAGCATTTT. Protein: CASSFSPVGPQHF.

J is TRBJ2-2 and V is TRBV9; D is possibly TRBD2 (6 bases). Trimming stripped 4 bases from V and 4 bases from J, with 26 bases between. Germline values: CDR1 SGDLS, CDR2 YYNGEE. The CDR3 contains 19 residues. CDR3 sequence: CASSPRWISGLGGTGELFF. The CDR3 DNA is TGTGCCAGCAGCCCCCGGTGGATAAGCGGGTTGGGGGGCACCGGGGAGCTGTTTTTT.

The chain couples TRBV11-1 to TRBJ1-2; D is uncertain. Trimming pared 1 base from V and 4 bases from J, leaving 13 bases between. CDR1 and CDR2 from the germline V gene are SGHAT and FQDESV (reference sequence). This CDR3 region has 15 residues. In DNA, the CDR3 is TGTGCCAGCAGCTTAGGTCGAGGGCAAGGCTATGGCTACACCTTC. Amino acid sequence: CASSLGRGQGYGYTF.

The J gene is TRBJ1-1, the V gene TRBV6-6; 10 bases match TRBD1. Germline V gene lookup returns CDR1 MNHNY and CDR2 SVGAGI (reference sequence). The CDR3 is 14 amino acids. V shed 7 bases, J shed 4 bases, and the junction held 6 bases outside the gene matches. The CDR3 loop is CASTEDRGSTEAFF. The CDR3 DNA follows: TGTGCCAGCACCGAGGACAGGGGGAGCACTGAAGCTTTCTTT.

The V call is TRBV2, the J call TRBJ2-1; D is possibly TRBD1 (6 bases). The CDR3 runs to 13 residues. The ends were cut back, 7 bases at V and 5 bases at J, with 12 bases in the middle. The germline CDR1 and CDR2 sequences are SNHLY and FYNNEI. The CDR3 DNA reads as TGTGCCAGCAAAATTGGACAGAACAATGAGCAGTTCTTC. Its translation is CASKIGQNNEQFF.

The J gene is TRBJ1-3, the V gene TRBV7-2; 8 bases match TRBD1. V shed 6 bases and J 6 bases; nucleotides not matched to a gene: 7. The CDR3 extends over 14 amino acids. Germline V gives CDR1 SGHTA, CDR2 FQGNSA. CDR3 protein: CASSSDRDINTIYF. The CDR3 bases are TGTGCCAGCAGTTCGGACAGGGATATAAACACCATATATTTT.

The J gene is TRBJ2-5, the V gene TRBV29-1; 8 bases are shared with TRBD1. The V gene end was trimmed by 7 bases and the J gene end by 0 bases; junction bases not matched to a gene: 4. Germline CDR1 reads SQVTM; CDR2 reads ANQGSEA. CDR3 size: 13 residues. The CDR3 nucleotides are TGCAGCGGGGGGGACAGGTACCAAGAGACCCAGTACTTC. This encodes CSGGDRYQETQYF.

J is TRBJ2-5 and V is TRBV9; TRBD1 matches at 8 bases. The CDR3 has 16 amino acids. Germline CDR1 and CDR2: SGDLS and YYNGEE. V was pared by 4 bases and J by 2 bases, with 10 bases of the junction left unmatched. DNA of the CDR3: TGTGCCAGCAGCCTCCCAGGGGGCCTGGGGCAAGAGACCCAGTACTTC. Translated: CASSLPGGLGQETQYF.

V is TRBV6-5 and J is TRBJ2-7; the match to TRBD2 covers 7 bases. The ends lost 2 bases at V and 6 bases at J; junction bases unmatched: 4. CDR3 length: 13 amino acids. The germline V gene encodes CDR1 MNHEY and CDR2 SVGAGI. CDR3 nucleotide sequence: TGTGCCAGCAGTTACGGCGGGAGTTCCGAGCAGTACTTC. It translates to CASSYGGSSEQYF.

The chain links TRBV4-1 to TRBJ2-3, with D perhaps matching TRBD1 (5 bases). The V gene lost 8 bases and the J gene lost 2 bases, with 17 bases spanning the gap. This CDR3 is built from 15 residues. Germline V CDR1 and CDR2: MGHRA, YSYEKL. The CDR3 is CASGMGPGLTDTQYF. The CDR3, as DNA: TGCGCCAGCGGAATGGGGCCAGGCCTCACAGATACGCAGTATTTT.

The chain is built from TRBV18 and TRBJ1-5; TRBD1 aligns across 7 bases. The ends lost 2 bases at V and 0 bases at J; junction bases unmatched: 13. This CDR3 contains 19 residues. Germline V lookup: CDR1 KGHSH, CDR2 LQKENI. The CDR3 loop reads CASSPSGQVLTRSNQPQHF. The CDR3 DNA reads TGTGCCAGCTCACCATCCGGACAGGTTTTGACTCGTAGCAATCAGCCCCAGCATTTT.

The chain carries TRBV14 and TRBJ1-1; no definite D call. Between the trimmed V and J ends, which lost 0 bases and 4 bases, there was a span of 0 bases. Germline V lookup: CDR1 SGHDN, CDR2 FVKESK. The CDR3 consists of 11 residues. The CDR3 reads CASSQDTEAFF. CDR3 bases: TGTGCCAGCAGCCAAGACACTGAAGCTTTCTTT.

This chain uses TRBV5-1 with TRBJ1-2, with D possibly TRBD1 on 6 matching bases. The CDR3 loop spans 14 amino acids. The germline V gene encodes CDR1 SGHRS and CDR2 YFSETQ. The V gene lost 2 bases and the J gene lost 8 bases, with 16 bases spanning the gap. This CDR3 is CASSFGTQGMGYTF. The CDR3, as DNA: TGCGCCAGCAGCTTTGGGACACAGGGAATGGGCTACACCTTC. The full variable domain, in which reference TRBV5-1 and TRBJ1-2 provide the parts outside the CDR3, is KAGVTQTPRYLIKTRGQQVTLSCSPISGHRSVSWYQQTPGQGLQFLFEYFSETQRNKGNFPGRFSGRQFSNSRSEMNVSTLELGDSALYLCASSFGTQGMGYTFGSGTRLTVV.

The genes are TRBV4-1 and TRBJ1-2; maybe TRBD1 (5 bases). Germline V CDR1 and CDR2: MGHRA, YSYEKL. Trimming removed 2 bases from V and 4 bases from J, with 20 bases in between. The CDR3 runs 17 residues. This chain's CDR3 is CASSQTPIRGLSYGYTF. The DNA of the CDR3 is TGCGCCAGCAGCCAAACACCAATTCGGGGGTTAAGCTATGGCTACACCTTC.

This clone was observed a few times. J is TRBJ2-7 and V is TRBV18, with 7 positions matching TRBD1. V lost 3 bases and J lost 7; bases outside the gene matches: 9. This CDR3 spans 14 amino acids. Germline V gives CDR1 KGHSH, CDR2 LQKENI. The CDR3 DNA is TGTGCCAGCTCACCGATAACAGGGGTTCCGGAGCAGTACTTC. Its translation: CASSPITGVPEQYF.

The gene calls are TRBV4-3 and TRBJ2-1, with 10 bases lining up with TRBD2. This CDR3 is 16 amino acids long. The J segment lost 8 bases and the V segment lost 4 bases, leaving 11 bases of the junction unmatched. Germline V gives CDR1 LGHNA, CDR2 YSLEER. CDR3 bases: TGCGCCAGCAGCCCAGCAAGCGGGAGGGAATTCGATGAGCAGTTCTTC. Translation gives CASSPASGREFDEQFF.

This clone was detected only once. The chain carries TRBV19 and TRBJ2-7; TRBD1 might be the D (6 bases). CDR1 and CDR2 (germline): LNHDA, SQIVND (reference sequence). The CDR3 is 16 residues long. The V and J ends lost 5 bases and 2 bases respectively, with 19 bases between them. CDR3 amino acids: CASSARQGSLPYEQYF. The CDR3 DNA is TGTGCCAGTAGTGCCCGTCAGGGGTCCCTTCCCTACGAGCAGTACTTC.

The chain has TRBV20-1 and TRBJ1-5; the D is unclear. Germline V lookup: CDR1 DFQATT, CDR2 SNEGSKA (reference sequence). Trimming took 6 bases from V and 7 from J, leaving 10 bases between them. The CDR3 runs to 11 residues. The CDR3 bases are TGCAGTGCCACGGCCGGGCAGCCCCAGCATTTT. It translates to CSATAGQPQHF.

The V call is TRBV6-1, the J call TRBJ2-7, with 10 bases that match TRBD2. The length of the CDR3 is 15 residues. Trimming cost V 7 bases and J 0 bases; bases outside gene matches: 6. From germline, CDR1 is MNHNS and CDR2 SASEGT. In DNA, the CDR3 is TGTGCCAGCAATTTAGCGGGAGGACTCTCCTACGAGCAGTACTTC. Translated: CASNLAGGLSYEQYF.

This sequence joins TRBV7-2 and TRBJ1-4; D perhaps matches TRBD1 (5 bases). V was pared by 5 bases and J by 3 bases, with 16 bases between. The CDR3 extends over 16 amino acids. Germline values: CDR1 SGHTA, CDR2 FQGNSA. The CDR3 coding sequence is TGTGCCAGCAGCCCTTTCAGGGCCAGAGCTAATGAAAAACTGTTTTTT. Residues: CASSPFRARANEKLFF.

This chain links TRBV6-6 with TRBJ2-5; 9 bases fit TRBD1. Germline CDR1 MNHNY, CDR2 SVGAGI (reference sequence). This CDR3 comprises 16 residues. Trimming took 0 bases from V and 7 from J; bases not matched to a gene: 9. The CDR3 region has the DNA TGTGCCAGCAGTTACTCCGGGACAGGGCCCCTCGGGACCCAGTACTTC. Protein sequence: CASSYSGTGPLGTQYF.

The chain uses TRBV28 and TRBJ2-2, with a tentative D call TRBD2 (5 bases). V was trimmed by 3 bases and J by 0 bases, leaving 14 bases between them. Germline-derived CDR1 and CDR2 are MDHEN and SYDVKM. CDR3 size: 17 residues. The CDR3 sequence: CASSFIVGRTNTGELFF. In DNA, the CDR3 is TGTGCCAGCAGTTTCATTGTGGGGAGAACGAACACCGGGGAGCTGTTTTTT. Combining the CDR3 with reference TRBV28 and TRBJ2-2 gives the whole variable domain DVKVTQSSRYLVKRTGEKVFLECVQDMDHENMFWYRQDPGLGLRLIYFSYDVKMKEKGDIPEGYSVSREKKERFSLILESASTNQTSMYLCASSFIVGRTNTGELFFGEGSRLTVL.